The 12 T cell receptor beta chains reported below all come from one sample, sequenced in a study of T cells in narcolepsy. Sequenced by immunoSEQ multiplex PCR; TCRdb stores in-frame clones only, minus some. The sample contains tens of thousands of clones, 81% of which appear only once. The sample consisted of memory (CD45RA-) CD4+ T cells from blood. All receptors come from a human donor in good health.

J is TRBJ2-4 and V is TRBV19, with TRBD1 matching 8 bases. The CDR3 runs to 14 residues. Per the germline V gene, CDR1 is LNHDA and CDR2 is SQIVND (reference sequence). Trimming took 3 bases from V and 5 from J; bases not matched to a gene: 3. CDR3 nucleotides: TGTGCCAGTAGTATTGCCAGGGGGCAAAACATTCAGTACTTC. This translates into CASSIARGQNIQYF.

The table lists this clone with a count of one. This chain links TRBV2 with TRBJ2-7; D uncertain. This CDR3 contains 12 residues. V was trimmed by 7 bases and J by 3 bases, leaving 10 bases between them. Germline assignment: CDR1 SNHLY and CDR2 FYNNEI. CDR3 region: CASKASSYEQYF. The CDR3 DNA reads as TGTGCCAGCAAAGCGTCGAGCTACGAGCAGTACTTC.

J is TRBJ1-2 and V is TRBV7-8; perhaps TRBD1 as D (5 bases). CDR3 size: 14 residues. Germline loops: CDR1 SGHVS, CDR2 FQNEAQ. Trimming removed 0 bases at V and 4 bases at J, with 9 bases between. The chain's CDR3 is CASSLAQGTYGYTF. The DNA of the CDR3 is TGTGCCAGCAGCTTAGCCCAGGGTACCTATGGCTACACCTTC.

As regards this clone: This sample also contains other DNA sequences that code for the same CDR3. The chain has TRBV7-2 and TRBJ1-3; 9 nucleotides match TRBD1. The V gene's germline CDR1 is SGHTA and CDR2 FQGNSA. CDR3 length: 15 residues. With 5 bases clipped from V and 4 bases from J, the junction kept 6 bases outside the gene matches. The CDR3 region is CASSPQGAAGNTIYF. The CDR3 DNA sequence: TGTGCCAGCAGCCCACAGGGGGCTGCAGGAAACACCATATATTTT.

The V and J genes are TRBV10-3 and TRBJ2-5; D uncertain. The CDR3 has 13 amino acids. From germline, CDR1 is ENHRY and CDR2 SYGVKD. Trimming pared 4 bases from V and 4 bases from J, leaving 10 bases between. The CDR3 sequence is CAISAGLRETQYF. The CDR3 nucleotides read TGTGCCATCAGTGCGGGCCTGCGAGAGACCCAGTACTTC.

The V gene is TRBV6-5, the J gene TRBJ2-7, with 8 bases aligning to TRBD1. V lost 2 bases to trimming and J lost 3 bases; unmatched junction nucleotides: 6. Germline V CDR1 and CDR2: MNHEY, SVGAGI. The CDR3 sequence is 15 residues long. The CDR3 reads CASSYRTGSNYEQYF. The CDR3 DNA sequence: TGTGCCAGCAGTTACCGGACAGGGAGCAACTACGAGCAGTACTTC.

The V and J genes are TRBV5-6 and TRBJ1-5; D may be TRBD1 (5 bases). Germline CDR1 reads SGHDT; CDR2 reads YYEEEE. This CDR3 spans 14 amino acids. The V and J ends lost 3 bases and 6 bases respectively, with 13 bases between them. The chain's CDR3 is CASSSSGLGQPQHF. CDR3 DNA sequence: TGTGCCAGCAGCTCGTCAGGGTTGGGTCAGCCCCAGCATTTT.

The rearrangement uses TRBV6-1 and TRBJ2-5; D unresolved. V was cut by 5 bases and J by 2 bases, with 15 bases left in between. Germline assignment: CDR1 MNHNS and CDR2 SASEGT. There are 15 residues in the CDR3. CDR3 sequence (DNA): TGTGCCAGCAGTTTCAACACCGGCTTTCAAGAGACCCAGTACTTC. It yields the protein CASSFNTGFQETQYF.

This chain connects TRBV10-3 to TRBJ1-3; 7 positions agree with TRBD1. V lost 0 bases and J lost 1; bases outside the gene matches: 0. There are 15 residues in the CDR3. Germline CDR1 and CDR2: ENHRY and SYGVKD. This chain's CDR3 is CAISESTGSGNTIYF. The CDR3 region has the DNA TGTGCCATCAGTGAGTCGACAGGGTCTGGAAACACCATATATTTT.

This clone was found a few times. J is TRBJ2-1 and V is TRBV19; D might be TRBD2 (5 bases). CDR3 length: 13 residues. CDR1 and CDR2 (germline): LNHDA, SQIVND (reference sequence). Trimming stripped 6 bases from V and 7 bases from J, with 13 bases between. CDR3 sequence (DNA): TGTGCCAGTAGAACTGGCGGGTCTAATGAGCAGTTCTTC. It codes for CASRTGGSNEQFF.

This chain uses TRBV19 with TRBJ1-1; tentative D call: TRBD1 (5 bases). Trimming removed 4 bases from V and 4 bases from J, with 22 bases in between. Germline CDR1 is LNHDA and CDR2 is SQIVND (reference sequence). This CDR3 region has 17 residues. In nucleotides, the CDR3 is TGTGCCAGTAGTAGAATCCCCGGAACGACAAGGGGCACTGAAGCTTTCTTT. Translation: CASSRIPGTTRGTEAFF.

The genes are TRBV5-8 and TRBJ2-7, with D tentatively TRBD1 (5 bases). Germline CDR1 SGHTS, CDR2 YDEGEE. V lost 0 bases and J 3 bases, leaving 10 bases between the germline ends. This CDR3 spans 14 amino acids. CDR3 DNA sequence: TGTGCCAGCAGCTTGGGGCAGGGTGGCTACGAGCAGTACTTC. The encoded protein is CASSLGQGGYEQYF.